The present T cell receptor beta chain was sequenced within a study of OX40 agonist ivuxolimab in advanced cancers. As for the study in general: Aged roughly 20 to 85 with a mean of roughly 63 years, they were less than 90% male.

The protocol was immunoSEQ multiplex PCR, while the TCRdb copy is restricted to in-frame clones and leaves out a portion. The data contain about 38,000 clones, around four fifths of them singletons. Between the trimmed V and J ends, which lost 0 bases and 10 bases, there was a span of 10 bases. This CDR3 is 13 amino acids long. Looked up from germline, CDR1 is SGHTA and CDR2 is FQGTGA. The sequenced sample was CD4+ or CD8+ T cells sorted from blood, obtained in a trial of the OX40 agonist ivuxolimab. This clonotype was obtained from an adult with an advanced solid tumor such as melanoma, head and neck, liver or kidney cancer. The chain has TRBV7-3 and TRBJ2-1, with D possibly matching TRBD1 (5 bases). The CDR3 nucleotides read TGTGCCAGCAGCTTAACCTACGCAGGGGAGCAGTTCTTC. Residues: CASSLTYAGEQFF.